This TCR beta chain was sequenced in a study of blood T cells in healthy people across ages. Whole-study findings and limits: It was not known whether donors were CMV positive (a possible confounder of expanded clonotype changes). Strong correlation was found linking TCR beta diversity to naive T cell percentage.

As for this clonotype: The target antigen is unknown.

Using a J-beta primer mix together with a sample-barcoded 5' primer, a second PCR was run for roughly 7 to 12 cycles. Every cDNA molecule bore a tag from a template-switch adaptor containing 12 random nucleotides. TCRdb reanalysed the 5' RACE reads using MiXCR and keeps one entry per CDR3 protein. In the table there are hundreds of thousands of distinct CDR3 sequences, around half of which are singletons. The V end lost 1 base, the J end lost 4 bases, and 13 bases lay between the germline ends. The germline V gene encodes CDR1 DFQATT and CDR2 SNEGSKA (reference sequence). This CDR3 contains 14 residues. Each sample had at least 6 million PBMCs isolated.

The clonotype originates from a woman aged 55 to 70 in good health. Sequencing was done on a sample of blood. The chain employs TRBV20-1 and TRBJ1-2; D call uncertain. The CDR3 DNA sequence: TGCAGTGCTAGAGTGACTCAGTTTCTCTATGGCTACACCTTC. It yields the protein CSARVTQFLYGYTF.